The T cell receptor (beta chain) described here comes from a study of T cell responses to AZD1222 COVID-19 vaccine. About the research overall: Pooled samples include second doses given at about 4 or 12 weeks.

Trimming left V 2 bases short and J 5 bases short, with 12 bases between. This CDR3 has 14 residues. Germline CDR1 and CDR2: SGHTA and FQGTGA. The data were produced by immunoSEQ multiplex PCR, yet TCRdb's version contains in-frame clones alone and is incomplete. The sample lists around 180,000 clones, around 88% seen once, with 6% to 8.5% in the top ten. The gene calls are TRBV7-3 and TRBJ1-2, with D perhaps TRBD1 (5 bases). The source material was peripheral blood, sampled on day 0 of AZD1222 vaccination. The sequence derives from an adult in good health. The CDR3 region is CASSLGATEYGYTF. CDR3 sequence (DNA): TGTGCCAGCAGCTTAGGGGCGACGGAATATGGCTACACCTTC. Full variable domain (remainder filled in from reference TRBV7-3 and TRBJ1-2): GAGVSQTPSNKVTEKGKYVELRCDPISGHTALYWYRQSLGQGPEFLIYFQGTGAADDSGLPNDRFFAVRPEGSVSTLKIQRTERGDSAVYLCASSLGATEYGYTFGSGTRLTVV.